The present T cell receptor (beta chain) was sequenced within a study of blood T cell repertoires in COVID-19 (dated by TCRdb to about 2020). Background for the entire study: Samples covering the acute and convalescent phases of COVID-19 were provided by collaborators in the United States, Italy and Spain. The material from the prospective study consisted of cDNA or gDNA derived from T cells, B-cell-depleted T cells, or PBMCs. Subjects who had been exposed to COVID-19, were actively infected with it, or had recovered from it provided the deeply sampled blood TCRbeta repertoires that made up the dataset. The repertoires were made available in a free public database intended to serve as a resource for research on the immune response to SARS-CoV-2. The samples were drawn from two sources: the first 160 participants of the ongoing ImmuneRACE study, and fewer than 1,500 subjects contributed by 6 global collaborators. The sample metadata nearly always contained a de-identified subject ID, COVID-19 status, age in years and sex. Where HLA class I and class II types were available, the types were taken from metadata supplied by the sample provider, not from assay-based typing.

The junction shows trimming of 0 bases on V and 5 bases on J, and the gene matches do not reach 4 bases of it. The CDR3 runs 15 residues from the cysteine to the phenylalanine. Only CDR3 DNA is held: 45 bases, read in frame from base 1. CDR1 and CDR2 are drawn from the germline V gene: SGHTA, FQGNSA. Whole blood was collected in K2EDTA tubes by collaborating institutions according to the institutions' own protocols. For TCRbeta analysis, collaborator samples were shipped as frozen whole blood, as isolated PBMCs, or as DNA extracted from either sample type. What the study reported, not specific to this receptor: The amount of clinical and demographic metadata varied by source and participant and was provided uncurated.

TCRbeta CDR3 regions were amplified from genomic DNA using the immunoSEQ Assay, a bias-controlled multiplex PCR. For the original study's pipeline: The number of nucleated cells in each sample was estimated by amplification of reference gene primers within the assay. To quantify the absolute abundance of each unique TCRbeta CDR3 rearrangement, sequence reads were collapsed and filtered. For each sample, productive Simpson clonality was calculated by taking the square root of Simpson's diversity index across productive rearrangements. This immuneACCESS table, as held by TCRdb, lists in-frame sequences with V and J called but not all clones. Of the missing ones, under half trace to an unresolved V gene in checked studies; the others have no known cause. V and J calls plus clone size are reproduced from that table; the DNA served to infer D and trimming. This sample holds a few hundred thousand clones; about 88% were observed only once. Around 12% of the sample is in the top ten clones.

This clone was picked up one time. Its antigen is currently not known. Base qualities were left out, and no much larger clone turns up one base away. This receptor chain uses TRBV7-2 and TRBJ1-1; 9 middle bases align to TRBD1. The sequenced material came from peripheral blood. This clonotype was sampled from a woman aged 55-69 years with acute or convalescent COVID-19. The encoded CDR3 is CASSLAGQGWTEAFF. The sequence in DNA is TGTGCCAGCAGCTTAGCTGGACAGGGGTGGACTGAAGCTTTCTTT.